These 26 T cell receptor beta chains originate from one sample sequenced in a study of T cells in Graves' hyperthyroidism and ophthalmopathy. Amplified TCR beta CDR3 regions came from RNA transcripts. RT-PCR in the first round (using the HTBI primer set) targeted the TCR CDR3. TCRdb called the multiplex PCR reads again in MiXCR, with one record for every CDR3 protein. The data contain under 500,000 distinct CDR3 sequences, 11% to 15% of them singletons. The sequencing sample was made of blood. These receptors all stem from a man between 50 and 59 years old with Graves' ophthalmopathy.

This clonotype was found once. J is TRBJ2-2 and V is TRBV20-1, with 8 bases lining up with TRBD2. Germline V gene sequence: CDR1 DFQATT, CDR2 SNEGSKA (reference sequence). CDR3 length: 14 amino acids. V was pared by 2 bases and J by 3 bases, with 2 bases of the junction left unmatched. The CDR3 DNA reads TGCAGTGCTAGACTAGCGGGCGACACCGGGGAGCTGTTTTTT. This codes for CSARLAGDTGELFF.

Only a few counts were recorded for this clonotype. The rearrangement uses TRBV20-1 and TRBJ1-3; unclear D gene. CDR1 and CDR2 (germline): DFQATT, SNEGSKA (reference sequence). V was pared by 5 bases and J by 0 bases, with 8 bases between. The CDR3 contains 13 residues. The CDR3: CSAVGSSGNTIYF. CDR3 DNA sequence: TGCAGTGCTGTAGGCAGCTCTGGAAACACCATATATTTT.

This clonotype showed up many times. The chain is built from TRBV20-1 and TRBJ2-3; possibly TRBD1 for D (6 bases). Trimming took 3 bases from V and 1 from J, leaving 11 bases between them. The germline V gene encodes CDR1 DFQATT and CDR2 SNEGSKA (reference sequence). The length of the CDR3 is 14 residues. The CDR3 loop reads CSASAGVGTDTQYF. The CDR3 coding sequence is TGCAGTGCTAGTGCAGGGGTTGGCACAGATACGCAGTATTTT.

This clonotype was observed many times. The V gene is TRBV3-1, the J gene TRBJ2-5; tentatively, D is TRBD1 (6 bases). Trimming removed 1 base from V and 5 bases from J, with 14 bases in between. This CDR3 spans 15 amino acids. The germline V gene has CDR1 LGHDT and CDR2 YNNKEL (reference sequence). The CDR3 spells CASSQGGLDRETQYF. CDR3 DNA: TGTGCCAGCAGCCAAGGGGGGCTGGACCGGGAGACCCAGTACTTC.

This clonotype came up many times. The genes are TRBV12-3 or TRBV12-4 and TRBJ1-5; 8 bases are shared with TRBD1. Unmatched junction bases numbered 4, after V lost 4 bases and J lost 5 bases. The CDR3 runs 14 residues. CDR3 in amino acids: CASSWTGRDQPQHF. Here the CDR3 DNA reads TGTGCCAGCAGTTGGACAGGGAGGGATCAGCCCCAGCATTTT.

A few counts support this clonotype. A single base separates this from a much larger clone, so it may be a read error. V is TRBV12-3 or TRBV12-4 and J is TRBJ1-4; TRBD1 might be the D (6 bases). V was pared by 5 bases and J by 12 bases, with 19 bases between. This CDR3 contains 14 residues. The CDR3 DNA reads TGTGCCAGCAGTCGGACAGTACAAGGAGAAGAACTGTTTTTT. Amino acid sequence: CASSRTVQGEELFF.

This clonotype was detected only a few times. The V call is TRBV10-3, the J call TRBJ2-1; 9 bases line up with TRBD2. The CDR3 totals 18 residues. The germline gives CDR1 ENHRY, CDR2 SYGVKD. The junction had 19 bases not matched to a gene; V was cut back by 4 bases and J by 9 bases. CDR3 DNA: TGTGCCATCAGTGGGTTCGGAGTAGCGGGAGAGGGCATGGGTGAGCAGTTCTTC. Its translation: CAISGFGVAGEGMGEQFF.

This clonotype was detected ten times or more. V usage is TRBV4-2 and J usage is TRBJ2-1; D is perhaps TRBD2 (5 bases). Trimming shortened V by 0 bases and J by 6 bases, and 12 bases separated the two germline ends. Germline V gene data show CDR1 as LGHNA and CDR2 as YNFKEQ. This CDR3 comprises 15 residues. The CDR3 loop reads CASSQDRLAPNEQFF. CDR3 coding DNA: TGTGCCAGCAGCCAAGATCGCCTAGCTCCCAATGAGCAGTTCTTC.

V and J are TRBV30 and TRBJ1-6; no firm D call. This CDR3 region has 14 residues. Trimming removed 4 bases from V and 5 bases from J, with 12 bases in between. Germline assignment: CDR1 GTSNPN and CDR2 SVGIG (reference sequence). CDR3 sequence reads: CAWNTGINNSPLHF. The CDR3 coding sequence is TGTGCCTGGAATACCGGGATTAATAATTCACCCCTCCACTTT.

This chain joins TRBV12-3 or TRBV12-4 and TRBJ2-7; the D call may be TRBD1 or TRBD2 (5 bases each). The CDR3 is made up of 14 amino acids. Trimming cost V 6 bases and J 6 bases, with 18 bases left between them. The CDR3 nucleotides read TGTGCCAGCAGCTCACCCGACGAGGGGTTCGAGCAGTACTTC. Protein: CASSSPDEGFEQYF.

This clonotype was seen a handful of times. CDR3 sequence: CATSRAGDRNYEQYF. CDR3 bases: TGTGCCACCAGCAGAGCAGGGGACAGGAACTACGAGCAGTACTTC. The V gene is TRBV15, the J gene TRBJ2-7; 8 bases map to TRBD1. Germline V gene sequence: CDR1 LNHNV, CDR2 YYDKDF (reference sequence). The CDR3 totals 15 residues. Trimming took 1 base from V and 3 from J; bases not matched to a gene: 5.

The chain combines TRBV6-1 with TRBJ2-1, with 11 bases matching TRBD1. CDR3 length: 15 amino acids. Looked up from germline, CDR1 is MNHNS and CDR2 is SASEGT. The V and J ends lost 6 bases and 4 bases, in that order; junction bases with no gene match: 5. The CDR3 reads CASRRGQGEYNEQFF. CDR3 coding DNA: TGTGCCAGCAGGCGGGGACAGGGGGAATACAATGAGCAGTTCTTC.

This clonotype occurred many times. This chain uses TRBV14 with TRBJ1-6; the D is unclear. The CDR3 covers 14 residues. Germline V gene lookup returns CDR1 SGHDN and CDR2 FVKESK. V lost 0 bases, J lost 8 bases, and 8 bases lay in between. Here the CDR3 reads CASSQESKHSPLHF. The CDR3 DNA follows: TGTGCCAGCAGCCAAGAATCTAAGCATTCACCCCTCCACTTT.

This chain connects TRBV6-1 to TRBJ2-4; 7 bases are shared with TRBD1. The CDR3 contains 16 residues. CDR1 MNHNS and CDR2 SASEGT come from the germline V gene. The J segment lost 0 bases and the V segment lost 6 bases, leaving 8 bases of the junction unmatched. The CDR3 coding sequence is TGTGCCAGCAGCTTGGGACAGTTCTTAGCCAAAAACATTCAGTACTTC. It translates to CASSLGQFLAKNIQYF.

There are many counts of this clonotype. The rearrangement uses TRBV6-1 and TRBJ1-5; possibly TRBD1 for D (6 bases). The germline gives CDR1 MNHNS, CDR2 SASEGT. V lost 6 bases and J lost 4, with 16 bases in between. This CDR3 spans 15 amino acids. CDR3 residues: CASRELRGPNQPQHF. CDR3 coding DNA: TGTGCCAGCAGGGAACTACGGGGGCCGAATCAGCCCCAGCATTTT.

This clonotype was observed a few times. The chain employs TRBV5-1 and TRBJ1-3; D may be TRBD1 (5 bases). V lost 2 bases and J 2 bases, leaving 11 bases between the germline ends. CDR1 and CDR2 from the germline V gene are SGHRS and YFSETQ. This CDR3 contains 15 residues. The CDR3 protein is CASSLRGDPGNTIYF. CDR3 DNA sequence: TGCGCCAGCAGCTTACGGGGGGACCCTGGAAACACCATATATTTT.

This clonotype was seen many times. V and J are TRBV5-6 and TRBJ1-5; D unresolved. The length of the CDR3 is 13 residues. V was trimmed by 4 bases and J by 4 bases, leaving 9 bases between them. Germline V gene data show CDR1 as SGHDT and CDR2 as YYEEEE. In nucleotides, the CDR3 is TGTGCCAGCAGCACCTTGGGGAATCAGCCCCAGCATTTT. It translates to CASSTLGNQPQHF.

This clonotype was found many times. J is TRBJ2-1 and V is TRBV24-1, with TRBD1 matching 9 bases. CDR1 and CDR2 (germline): KGHDR, SFDVKD. CDR3 length equals 17 residues. The trim removed 4 bases at V and 4 bases at J, leaving 10 bases unmatched. This CDR3 reads CATSDSIPGQGYNEQFF. The CDR3 DNA reads TGTGCCACCAGTGACTCCATACCGGGACAGGGATACAATGAGCAGTTCTTC.

This clonotype was seen ten or more times. The gene calls are TRBV11-3 and TRBJ2-1, with 9 bases aligning to TRBD2. From germline, CDR1 is SGHNT and CDR2 YENEEA. The V and J ends lost 5 bases and 4 bases, in that order; junction bases with no gene match: 9. The CDR3 extends over 16 amino acids. CDR3 bases: TGTGCCAGCAGCCCGGGGCAGGCGGGAGGGTACAATGAGCAGTTCTTC. Protein: CASSPGQAGGYNEQFF.

This clonotype has at least ten counts. CDR3 nucleotide sequence: TGCAGTGCCAATAGCGGAGAGCTCTACAATGAGCAGTTCTTC. Translation gives CSANSGELYNEQFF. The chain couples TRBV20-1 to TRBJ2-1; maybe TRBD2 (6 bases). CDR3 length: 14 amino acids. Trimming pared 6 bases from V and 3 bases from J, leaving 15 bases between. From germline, CDR1 is DFQATT and CDR2 SNEGSKA (reference sequence).

This clonotype has just a few counts. The rearrangement links TRBV29-1 to TRBJ2-2, with D perhaps matching TRBD1 (5 bases). This CDR3 is 13 amino acids long. The germline V and J ends were trimmed by 4 bases and 5 bases, with 11 bases remaining between them. Germline CDR1 reads SQVTM; CDR2 reads ANQGSEA. The CDR3 sequence is CSVAKGPTGELFF. For the CDR3, the DNA is TGCAGCGTTGCAAAGGGGCCGACCGGGGAGCTGTTTTTT.

This clonotype was detected many times. This chain connects TRBV4-2 to TRBJ1-1; 9 bases match TRBD1. The CDR3 has 15 amino acids. After removal of 4 bases from V and 0 bases from J, the junction contained 3 bases not matched to a gene. Germline CDR1 LGHNA, CDR2 YNFKEQ. The CDR3, as DNA: TGTGCCAGCAGCCCACAGGGGGCGGTGAACACTGAAGCTTTCTTT. This gives the protein CASSPQGAVNTEAFF.

The gene calls are TRBV19 and TRBJ2-2, with 11 bases aligning to TRBD2. V gave up 7 bases and J gave up 3 bases; unmatched junction bases: 7. Germline-derived CDR1 and CDR2 are LNHDA and SQIVND (reference sequence). This CDR3 comprises 16 residues. The CDR3 loop reads CASKLAGGPDTGELFF. Written as DNA, the CDR3 is TGTGCCAGTAAATTAGCGGGAGGGCCGGACACCGGGGAGCTGTTTTTT.

The table lists this clonotype with many counts. The V and J genes are TRBV24-1 and TRBJ2-1; 7 bases are a match to TRBD2. Looked up from germline, CDR1 is KGHDR and CDR2 is SFDVKD. The J segment lost 7 bases and the V segment lost 1 base, leaving 15 bases of the junction unmatched. The CDR3 totals 18 residues. The CDR3 region is CATSDFGFESGIGNEQFF. CDR3 coding DNA: TGTGCCACCAGTGATTTCGGGTTCGAGAGCGGGATTGGTAATGAGCAGTTCTTC.

The chain couples TRBV20-1 to TRBJ2-5, with a weak D call TRBD1 (6 bases). The CDR3 sequence is 13 residues long. Germline loops: CDR1 DFQATT, CDR2 SNEGSKA (reference sequence). V lost 5 bases and J lost 0, with 10 bases in between. CDR3 loop: CSARRDNQETQYF. In DNA form, the CDR3 reads TGCAGTGCTCGCCGGGACAACCAAGAGACCCAGTACTTC.

The V call is TRBV5-1, the J call TRBJ2-2, with D tentatively TRBD1 or TRBD2 (5 bases each). Trimming cost V 4 bases and J 1 base, with 8 bases left between them. This CDR3 region has 14 residues. The germline gives CDR1 SGHRS, CDR2 YFSETQ. As DNA, the CDR3 is TGCGCCAGCAGCCCTGGGGGGAACACCGGGGAGCTGTTTTTT. Translated, it gives CASSPGGNTGELFF.